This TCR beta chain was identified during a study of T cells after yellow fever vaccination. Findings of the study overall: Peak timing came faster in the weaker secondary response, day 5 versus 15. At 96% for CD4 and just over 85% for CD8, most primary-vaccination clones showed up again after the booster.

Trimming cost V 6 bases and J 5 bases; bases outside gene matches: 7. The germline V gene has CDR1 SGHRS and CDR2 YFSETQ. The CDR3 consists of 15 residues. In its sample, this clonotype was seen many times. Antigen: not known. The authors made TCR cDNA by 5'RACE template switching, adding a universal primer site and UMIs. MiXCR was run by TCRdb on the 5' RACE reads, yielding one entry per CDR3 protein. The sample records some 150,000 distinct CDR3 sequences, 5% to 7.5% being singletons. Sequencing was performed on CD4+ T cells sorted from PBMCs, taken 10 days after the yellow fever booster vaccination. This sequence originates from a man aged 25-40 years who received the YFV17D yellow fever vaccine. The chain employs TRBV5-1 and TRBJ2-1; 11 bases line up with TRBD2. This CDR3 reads CASTETSGTNNEQFF. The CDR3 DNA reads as TGCGCCAGCACGGAGACTAGCGGGACCAACAATGAGCAGTTCTTC.